These 16 T cell receptor beta chains came from one sample sequenced in a study of beta chain features in type 1 diabetes. All of the isolated RNA was reverse transcribed, so expressed TCRB transcripts were sequenced. Assay: immunoSEQ multiplex PCR; the TCRdb copy retains only in-frame clones and omits some. Of under 300,000 clones listed, 8% are singletons. Sequenced sample: central memory CD4+ T cells from blood. Every receptor here comes from a woman younger than 35 in good health.

The chain recombines TRBV2 with TRBJ1-2; D is unresolved. V lost 7 bases to trimming and J lost 11 bases, with 17 bases between them. Germline values: CDR1 SNHLY, CDR2 FYNNEI. The CDR3 totals 12 residues. Here the CDR3 reads CASMGLSIGYTF. The CDR3 nucleotides read TGTGCCAGCATGGGCCTCAGTATCGGGTACACCTTC.

This clone was observed a few times. The genes are TRBV5-1 and TRBJ1-6; maybe TRBD1 (5 bases). Trimming shortened V by 0 bases and J by 10 bases, and 14 bases separated the two germline ends. From germline, CDR1 is SGHRS and CDR2 YFSETQ. CDR3 length equals 15 residues. The CDR3 region has the DNA TGCGCCAGCAGCTTGGAAATTTTAGGGGTCTCACCCCTCCACTTT. Translated, it gives CASSLEILGVSPLHF.

This clone was seen only a few times. The chain recombines TRBV7-9 with TRBJ2-5; 7 nucleotides agree with TRBD1. The J segment lost 5 bases and the V segment lost 1 base, leaving 7 bases of the junction unmatched. The CDR3 runs 15 residues. The germline V gene encodes CDR1 SEHNR and CDR2 FQNEAQ (reference sequence). The CDR3 sequence: CASSLDRGRGETQYF. In nucleotides, the CDR3 is TGTGCCAGCAGCTTAGACAGGGGAAGAGGGGAGACCCAGTACTTC. The full variable domain, rest sourced from reference TRBV7-9 and TRBJ2-5, is DTGVSQNPRHKITKRGQNVTFRCDPISEHNRLYWYRQTLGQGPEFLTYFQNEAQLEKSRLLSDRFSAERPKGSFSTLEIQRTEQGDSAMYLCASSLDRGRGETQYFGPGTRLLVL.

This sequence joins TRBV29-1 and TRBJ2-2; D unresolved. The ends were cut back, 6 bases at V and 4 bases at J, with 6 bases in the middle. The CDR3 totals 11 residues. Germline V gives CDR1 SQVTM, CDR2 ANQGSEA. This chain's CDR3 is CSVASTGELFF. The CDR3 DNA follows: TGCAGCGTGGCCAGCACCGGGGAGCTGTTTTTT.

The sample holds a few counts of this clone. J is TRBJ2-1 and V is TRBV10-3; TRBD2 agrees at 14 bases. The CDR3 consists of 14 residues. Unmatched junction bases numbered 11, after V lost 10 bases and J lost 12 bases. In germline, CDR1 is ENHRY, CDR2 SYGVKD. CDR3 nucleotides: TGTGCCACACTTGGACTAGCGGGAGGTCCCCGGCAGTTCTTC. Residues: CATLGLAGGPRQFF.

The chain combines TRBV7-3 with TRBJ1-1, with D possibly matching TRBD1 (5 bases). CDR1 and CDR2 from the germline V gene are SGHTA and FQGTGA. The V gene lost 7 bases and the J gene lost 1 base, with 13 bases spanning the gap. The CDR3 sequence is 14 residues long. CDR3 loop: CASTVGPTNTEAFF. The CDR3, as DNA: TGTGCCAGCACCGTGGGACCTACGAACACTGAAGCTTTCTTT.

The V and J genes are TRBV28 and TRBJ2-7, with 9 positions matching TRBD2. The CDR3 spans 16 residues. The V and J ends lost 3 bases and 2 bases, in that order; junction bases with no gene match: 8. Germline V gene data show CDR1 as MDHEN and CDR2 as SYDVKM. CDR3: CASSFTRASGAYEQYV. As DNA, the CDR3 is TGTGCCAGCAGTTTCACCCGGGCTAGCGGGGCCTACGAGCAGTACGTC.

The chain is built from TRBV6-6 and TRBJ2-2; D might be TRBD1 (6 bases). V was clipped by 0 bases and J by 5 bases, with 10 bases between them. CDR3 length: 15 residues. The germline gives CDR1 MNHNY, CDR2 SVGAGI (reference sequence). This chain's CDR3 is CASSYSQGRTGELFF. Here the CDR3 DNA reads TGTGCCAGCAGTTACTCACAGGGACGGACCGGGGAGCTGTTTTTT.

This clone was counted between two and nine times. The chain uses TRBV18 and TRBJ2-5, with 7 bases aligning to TRBD1. Germline assignment: CDR1 KGHSH and CDR2 LQKENI. This CDR3 is 15 amino acids long. Trimming at V came to 4 bases and at J to 2 bases, leaving 7 bases not matched to a gene. CDR3 sequence: CASSRSRGHQETQYF. The CDR3 nucleotides read TGTGCCAGCTCACGATCAAGGGGGCATCAAGAGACCCAGTACTTC.

The rearrangement links TRBV9 to TRBJ2-1, with a possible D match to TRBD1 (6 bases). The CDR3 extends over 15 amino acids. V was pared by 4 bases and J by 9 bases, with 20 bases between. CDR1 is SGDLS, CDR2 YYNGEE, per germline. In DNA form, the CDR3 reads TGTGCCAGCAGCCTTACTGACAGGCTTGAAAGTGAGCAGTTCTTC. It codes for CASSLTDRLESEQFF.

The gene calls are TRBV4-2 and TRBJ1-2; no clear D. V lost 5 bases and J 4 bases, leaving 11 bases between the germline ends. Germline lookup yields CDR1 LGHNA and CDR2 YNFKEQ. The CDR3 spans 13 residues. The CDR3 bases are TGTGCCAGCAGCATCCAGGCTGGCTATGGCTACACCTTC. Residues: CASSIQAGYGYTF.

This chain links TRBV28 with TRBJ1-1, with TRBD1 as a possible D gene (5 bases). The V gene's germline CDR1 is MDHEN and CDR2 SYDVKM. V gave up 6 bases and J gave up 7 bases, with 18 bases separating them. The CDR3 loop spans 14 amino acids. For the CDR3, the DNA is TGTGCCAGCAGCCCGCCCTCGGGGCGGGTTGAAGCTTTCTTT. It is translated as CASSPPSGRVEAFF.

This chain links TRBV5-1 with TRBJ1-1; 7 bases line up with TRBD1. CDR1 SGHRS and CDR2 YFSETQ come from the germline V gene. Trimming cost V 4 bases and J 5 bases; bases outside gene matches: 8. The CDR3 runs 14 residues. CDR3 nucleotide sequence: TGCGCCAGCAGCCAGGGACAGCCGGGGACTGAAGCTTTCTTT. Protein product: CASSQGQPGTEAFF.

This clone was seen only a few times. The chain recombines TRBV19 with TRBJ2-1, with TRBD2 matching 12 bases. This CDR3 region has 17 residues. Germline CDR1 reads LNHDA; CDR2 reads SQIVND (reference sequence). Losses at the gene ends were 6 bases for V and 4 bases for J; bases not matched to a gene: 10. The CDR3 bases are TGTGCCAGTAGACTACGGGGGACTAGCGGGTTTTACAATGAGCAGTTCTTC. It translates to CASRLRGTSGFYNEQFF.

This clone has ten or more counts. The chain couples TRBV7-3 to TRBJ2-1; the D is unclear. The CDR3 is made up of 13 amino acids. CDR1 and CDR2 (germline): SGHTA, FQGTGA. Deletions cut 1 base from V and 6 bases from J, with 7 bases between. CDR3 bases: TGTGCCAGCAGCTTAAACGTGGGCAATGAGCAGTTCTTC. Protein: CASSLNVGNEQFF.

In this sample, this clone turned up a few times. The chain has TRBV15 and TRBJ2-1; TRBD1 matches 7 bases. V was clipped by 2 bases and J by 0 bases; unmatched bases: 4. Looked up from germline, CDR1 is LNHNV and CDR2 is YYDKDF (reference sequence). The CDR3 has 16 amino acids. This CDR3 is CATSRRGLSSYNEQFF. In DNA form, the CDR3 reads TGTGCCACCAGCAGAAGGGGGCTTAGCTCCTACAATGAGCAGTTCTTC.